This T cell receptor (beta chain) is from a study of regulatory T cells. Study outcomes and limitations: Hydrophobic residues at CDR3 positions 6 and 7 were enriched in conventional CD4+ T cells of CD3G-deficient patients. In patients, unique TRB V-J pairs were restricted and V/J usage skewed, especially in Tregs.

As regards this clone: Its matching antigen is unknown.

The CDR3 consists of 15 residues. Every patient with CD3G deficiency had evidence of autoimmunity. At testing, patients were 2 to 39 years old, with reduced naive and increased memory T-cell proportions. Regulatory (CD25-high CD127-low) and conventional (CD25-low CD127-high) CD4+ T cells were sorted separately. The PCR used 52 TRBV and 13 TRBJ primers. This table comes from immunoSEQ multiplex PCR, and its TCRdb copy is limited to in-frame clones, with some not included. Among about 18,000 clones listed, 75% to 85% were seen once. The receptor was derived from a person aged 30 to 39 with CD3G deficiency. Sequencing was done on a sample of conventional CD4+ T cells sorted from blood. The chain employs TRBV21-1 and TRBJ1-1. TRBV21-1 is a documented pseudogene. The CDR3 DNA follows: TGTGCCAGCAGCCCCCGACCAGGGAGGAACACTGAAGCTTTCTTT. Encoded protein: CASSPRPGRNTEAFF.